The T cell receptor (beta chain) described here comes from a study of cytomegalovirus exposure and HLA in healthy donors. Use of 60 Vbeta and 13 Jbeta primers characterized the PCR. The data were produced by immunoSEQ multiplex PCR, yet TCRdb's version contains in-frame clones alone and is incomplete. Of over 100,000 clones in the sample, approximately 77% were seen once. Germline assignment: CDR1 SEHNR and CDR2 FQNEAQ (reference sequence). This CDR3 contains 14 residues. Trimming took off 5 bases at V and 2 bases at J, with 9 bases between the two ends. Study results and caveats: Later on, an analysis showed TCR association rates differing by HLA locus, with DRB1 the most and HLA-C the fewest. As was reported, the classifier diagnosed cytomegalovirus status with high specificity and sensitivity. Specific recognition of CMV antigens was confirmed in vitro for a few chains (all CMV-associated).

Remarks on this clone: Its antigen is unknown.

The sequencing sample was made of PBMCs. This sequence was found in a woman in her thirties or forties in good health and CMV-seronegative. The V call is TRBV7-9, the J call TRBJ2-2; a weak D match, TRBD1 (6 bases). CDR3 loop: CASSPGQNTGELFF. The CDR3 region has the DNA TGTGCCAGCAGCCCGGGACAAAACACCGGGGAGCTGTTTTTT.